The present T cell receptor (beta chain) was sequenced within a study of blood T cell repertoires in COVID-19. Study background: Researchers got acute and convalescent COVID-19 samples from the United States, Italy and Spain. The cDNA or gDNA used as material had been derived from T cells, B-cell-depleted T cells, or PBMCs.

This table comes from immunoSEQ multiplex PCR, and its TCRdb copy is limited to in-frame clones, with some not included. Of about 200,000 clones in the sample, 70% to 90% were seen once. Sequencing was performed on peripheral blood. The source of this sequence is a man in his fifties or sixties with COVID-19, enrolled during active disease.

The CDR3 nucleotides are TGTGCCAGCATCGCTACTAGGGGGGGACTATTTGGCGGTGACTATGGCTACACCTTC. The encoded protein is CASIATRGGLFGGDYGYTF. The chain recombines TRBV28 with TRBJ1-2, with D possibly TRBD1 on 6 matching bases. This CDR3 has 19 amino acids. Looked up from germline, CDR1 is MDHEN and CDR2 is SYDVKM. Trimming pared 7 bases from V and 3 bases from J, leaving 30 bases between.